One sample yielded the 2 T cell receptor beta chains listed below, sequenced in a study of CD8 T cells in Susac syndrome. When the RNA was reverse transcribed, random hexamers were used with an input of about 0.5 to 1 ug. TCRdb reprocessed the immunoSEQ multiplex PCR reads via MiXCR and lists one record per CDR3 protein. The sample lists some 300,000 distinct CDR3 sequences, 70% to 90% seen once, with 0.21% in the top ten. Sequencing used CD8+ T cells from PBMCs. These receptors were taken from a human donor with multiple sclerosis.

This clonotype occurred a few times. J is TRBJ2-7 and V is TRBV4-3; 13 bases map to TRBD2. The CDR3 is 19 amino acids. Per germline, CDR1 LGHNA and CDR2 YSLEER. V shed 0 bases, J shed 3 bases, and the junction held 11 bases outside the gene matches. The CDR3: CASSQDPGLAGDKVYEQYF. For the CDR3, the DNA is TGCGCCAGCAGCCAAGATCCCGGACTAGCGGGGGATAAAGTCTACGAGCAGTACTTC.

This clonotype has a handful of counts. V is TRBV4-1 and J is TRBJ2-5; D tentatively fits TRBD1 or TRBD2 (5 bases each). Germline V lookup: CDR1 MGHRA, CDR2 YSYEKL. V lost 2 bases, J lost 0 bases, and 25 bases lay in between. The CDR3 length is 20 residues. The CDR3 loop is CASSQLVLAPGSLYQETQYF. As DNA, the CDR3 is TGCGCCAGCAGCCAACTCGTTCTAGCCCCAGGGTCCTTGTACCAAGAGACCCAGTACTTC.